These T cell receptor beta chains were read from a single sample in a study of blood T cell repertoires in COVID-19. TCRdb's copy holds only in-frame clones and misses some; the assay was immunoSEQ multiplex PCR. This repertoire shows roughly 220,000 clones, over 75% found once; its top ten account for 3.5%. Sample: PBMCs or T cells enriched from blood (not recorded which). These receptors were taken from a woman aged 18-29 years in a cohort exposed to, infected with or recovered from COVID-19 (not recorded which). The CDR3 runs from the conserved cysteine through the conserved F or W. The D gene is left open where the match is weak.

CDR3	DNA	D	V	J
CASSPNSRENGYTF	TGTGCCAGCTCACCAAATAGCAGAGAGAATGGCTACACCTTC	-	TRBV18	TRBJ1-2
CASSQLAGVGEQFF	TGTGCCAGTAGTCAACTAGCGGGAGTGGGTGAGCAGTTCTTC	TRBD2	TRBV19	TRBJ2-1
CASSRRGVPWNTEAFF	TGTGCCAGCAGTCGGCGGGGGGTGCCATGGAACACTGAAGCTTTCTTT	-	TRBV6-2/TRBV6-3	TRBJ1-1
CASSLAGGANQPQHF	TGTGCCAGCAGCTTAGCGGGGGGGGCAAATCAGCCCCAGCATTTT	-	TRBV7-6	TRBJ1-5
CASSQEGGLANTGELFF	TGTGCCAGCAGCCAAGAGGGGGGACTAGCGAACACCGGGGAGCTGTTTTTT	TRBD2	TRBV4-2	TRBJ2-2
CASSIVSRQPQHF	TGTGCCAGTAGTATAGTGTCGAGACAGCCCCAGCATTTT	-	TRBV19	TRBJ1-5
CASLPGAYTEAFF	TGTGCCAGCCTCCCAGGGGCTTACACTGAAGCTTTCTTT	-	TRBV19	TRBJ1-1
CASSQGDTEAFF	TGTGCCAGCAGCCAGGGGGACACTGAAGCTTTCTTT	TRBD1	TRBV6-5	TRBJ1-1
CASSLGPTGNTIYF	TGTGCCAGCAGCTTAGGTCCAACTGGAAACACCATATATTTT	-	TRBV7-2	TRBJ1-3
CATSDPGQSNQPQHF	TGTGCCACCAGTGACCCTGGACAGTCTAATCAGCCCCAGCATTTT	-	TRBV24-1	TRBJ1-5
CATSRETDPEAFF	TGTGCCACCAGCAGGGAGACAGACCCTGAAGCTTTCTTT	-	TRBV15	TRBJ1-1
CASSLGVGTGDIEQYF	TGTGCCAGCAGCTTAGGAGTTGGGACAGGGGATATCGAGCAGTACTTC	TRBD1	TRBV7-8	TRBJ2-7
CASSSRDRVSPLHF	TGTGCCAGTAGCTCCCGGGACAGGGTTTCACCCCTCCACTTT	TRBD1	TRBV19	TRBJ1-6
CASSFDRASYGYTF	TGTGCCAGCAGCTTTGACAGGGCGTCCTATGGCTACACCTTC	TRBD1	TRBV7-3	TRBJ1-2
CASSVQGAGTNEKLFF	TGCGCCAGCAGCGTACAGGGGGCAGGGACTAATGAAAAACTGTTTTTT	TRBD1	TRBV5-1	TRBJ1-4
CASSLGQTGGGNEQYF	TGCGCCAGCAGCTTGGGTCAGACAGGGGGCGGGAACGAGCAGTACTTC	TRBD1	TRBV5-1	TRBJ2-7
CASSLSRREGLFGAGELFF	TGTGCCAGCAGCTTATCGAGGCGGGAGGGCCTGTTCGGGGCCGGGGAGCTGTTTTTT	TRBD2	TRBV11-2	TRBJ2-2
CASSLEGGTGNTIYF	TGTGCCAGCAGCTTGGAAGGGGGCACTGGAAACACCATATATTTT	TRBD1	TRBV5-5	TRBJ1-3
CAWSWGRTTGNTIYF	TGTGCCTGGTCTTGGGGCCGAACGACTGGAAACACCATATATTTT	-	TRBV30	TRBJ1-3
CASSFMNQGNEQFF	TGTGCCAGCAGCTTTATGAACCAGGGCAATGAGCAGTTCTTC	-	TRBV5-6	TRBJ2-1
CASSFWEGTYGYTF	TGTGCCAGCAGCTTTTGGGAGGGGACCTATGGCTACACCTTC	-	TRBV5-6	TRBJ1-2
CAISETETGLDQPQHF	TGTGCCATCAGTGAGACTGAGACAGGGCTGGATCAGCCCCAGCATTTT	TRBD1	TRBV10-3	TRBJ1-5